The clone carrying this T cell receptor beta chain has just a few counts. The data originate from a study of molecular identifiers for immune sequencing clone quantification. In germline, CDR1 is SGHNT, CDR2 YENEEA. The CDR3 loop spans 12 amino acids. Trimming took 1 base from V and 7 from J, leaving 7 bases between them. Previously reported methods and listed TCR primers produced the bulk TCR libraries. One entry per CDR3 protein, called by TCRdb with MiXCR from the PCR reads. The table includes about 640,000 distinct CDR3 sequences, 15% to 20% detected once. The chain links TRBV11-3 to TRBJ1-1, with D hard to call. The sequencing sample was made of naive CD8+ T cells from blood, with Jurkat cell RNA spiked in. This sample's subset: FACS-sorted CD8+CD4-CCR7+CD45RA+ naive T cells. The clonotype comes from a human donor in good health. Some libraries in this study had Jurkat cell RNA spiked in. The CDR3 here is CASSLGIGEAFF. Written as DNA, the CDR3 is TGTGCCAGCAGCTTAGGGATTGGTGAAGCTTTCTTT.